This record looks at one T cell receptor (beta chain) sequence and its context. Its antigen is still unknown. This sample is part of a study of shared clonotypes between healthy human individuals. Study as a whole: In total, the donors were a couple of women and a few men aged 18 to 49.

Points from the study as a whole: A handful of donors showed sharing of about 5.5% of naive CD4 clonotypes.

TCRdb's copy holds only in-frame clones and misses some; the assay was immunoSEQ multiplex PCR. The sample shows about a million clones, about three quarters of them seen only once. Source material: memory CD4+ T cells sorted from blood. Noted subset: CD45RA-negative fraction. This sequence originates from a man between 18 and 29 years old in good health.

The CDR3 here is CASALEGSREKLFF. For the CDR3, the DNA is TGTGCCAGCGCCCTGGAGGGGTCCCGAGAAAAACTGTTTTTT. V is TRBV19 and J is TRBJ1-4; TRBD1 is a possible D gene (5 bases). Trimming removed 9 bases from V and 8 bases from J, with 19 bases in between. In germline, CDR1 is LNHDA, CDR2 SQIVND (reference sequence). CDR3 length equals 14 residues.